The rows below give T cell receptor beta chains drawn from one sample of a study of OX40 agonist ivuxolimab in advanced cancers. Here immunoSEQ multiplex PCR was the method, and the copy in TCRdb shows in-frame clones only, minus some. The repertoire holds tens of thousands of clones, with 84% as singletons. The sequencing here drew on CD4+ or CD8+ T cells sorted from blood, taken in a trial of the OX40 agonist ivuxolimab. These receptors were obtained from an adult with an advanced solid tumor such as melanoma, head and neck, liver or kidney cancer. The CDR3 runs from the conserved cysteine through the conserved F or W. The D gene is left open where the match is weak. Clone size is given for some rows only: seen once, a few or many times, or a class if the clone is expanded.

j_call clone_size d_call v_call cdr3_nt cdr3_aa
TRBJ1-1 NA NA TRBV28 TGTGCCAGCAGGCAAACGGGACTCGTGAACACTGAAGCTTTCTTT CASRQTGLVNTEAFF
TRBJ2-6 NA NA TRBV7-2 TGTGCCATCCAGGGAGGCAGTGCCTCTGGGGCCAACGTCCTGACTTTC CAIQGGSASGANVLTF
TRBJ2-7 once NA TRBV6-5 TGTGCCAGCAGTCCTCCACAGGGAGGGTCCTACGAGCAGTACTTC CASSPPQGGSYEQYF
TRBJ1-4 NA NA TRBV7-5 TGTGCCAGAAGCCGTTCAGGGAATTGGCTGTTTTTT CARSRSGNWLFF
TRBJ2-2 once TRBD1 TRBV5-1 TGCGCCAGCAGCTACAGGGGATCGAACACCGGGGAGCTGTTTTTT CASSYRGSNTGELFF
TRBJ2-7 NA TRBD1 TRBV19 TGTGCCAGTAGTACGACGGGACAGGGGGCTGGGGGGCAGTACTTC CASSTTGQGAGGQYF
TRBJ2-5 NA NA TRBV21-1 TGTGCCAGCAGCAAAGGAGCCAGGGGGCGCAGGGAGACCCAGTACTTC CASSKGARGRRETQYF
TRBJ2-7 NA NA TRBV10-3 TGTGCCATCAGTGATGTCTTCTACGAGCAGTACTTC CAISDVFYEQYF
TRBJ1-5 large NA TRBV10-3 TGTGCCATCAGGGATCCAGGGAGCAATCAGCCCCAGCATTTT CAIRDPGSNQPQHF
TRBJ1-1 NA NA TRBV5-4 TGTGCCAGCAGCTCCAGACGCCAGGGCGATGAAGCTTTCTTT CASSSRRQGDEAFF
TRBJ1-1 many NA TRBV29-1 TGCAGCGCCAAGGGGCTGGGCACTGAAGCTTTCTTT CSAKGLGTEAFF
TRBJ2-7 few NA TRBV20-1 TGCAGTGCATCTCAGCGATACGAGCAGTACTTC CSASQRYEQYF
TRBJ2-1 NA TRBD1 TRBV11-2 TGTGCCAGCAGCGCCCGGACAGGGAGATACAATGAGCAGTTCTTC CASSARTGRYNEQFF